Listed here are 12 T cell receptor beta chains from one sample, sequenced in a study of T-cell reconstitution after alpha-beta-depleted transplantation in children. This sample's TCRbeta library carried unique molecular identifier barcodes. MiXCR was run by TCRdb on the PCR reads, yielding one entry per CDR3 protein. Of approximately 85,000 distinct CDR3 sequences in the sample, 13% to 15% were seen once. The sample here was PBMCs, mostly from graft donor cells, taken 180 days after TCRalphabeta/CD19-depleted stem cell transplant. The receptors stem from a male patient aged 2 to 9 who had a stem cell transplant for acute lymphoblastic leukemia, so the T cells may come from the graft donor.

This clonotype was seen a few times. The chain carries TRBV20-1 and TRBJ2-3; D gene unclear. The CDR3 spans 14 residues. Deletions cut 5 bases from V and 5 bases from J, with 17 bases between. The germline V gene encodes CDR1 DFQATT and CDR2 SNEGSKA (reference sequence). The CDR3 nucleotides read TGCAGTGCTCGAGCGATCAGTTGGAAAGATACGCAGTATTTT. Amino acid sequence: CSARAISWKDTQYF.

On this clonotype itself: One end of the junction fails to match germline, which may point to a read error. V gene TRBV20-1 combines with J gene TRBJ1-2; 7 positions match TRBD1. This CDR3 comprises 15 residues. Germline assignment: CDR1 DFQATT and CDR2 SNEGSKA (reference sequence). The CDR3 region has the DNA TGCAGTGCTAGTTGGGCCGGGACAGTGAGCTATGGCGACACCTTC. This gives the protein CSASWAGTVSYGDTF.

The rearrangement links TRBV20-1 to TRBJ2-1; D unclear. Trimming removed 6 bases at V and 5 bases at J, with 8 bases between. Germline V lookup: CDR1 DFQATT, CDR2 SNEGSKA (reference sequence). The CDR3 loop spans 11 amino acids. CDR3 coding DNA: TGCAGTGCCTCAATGGACAATGAGCAGTTCTTC. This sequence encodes CSASMDNEQFF.

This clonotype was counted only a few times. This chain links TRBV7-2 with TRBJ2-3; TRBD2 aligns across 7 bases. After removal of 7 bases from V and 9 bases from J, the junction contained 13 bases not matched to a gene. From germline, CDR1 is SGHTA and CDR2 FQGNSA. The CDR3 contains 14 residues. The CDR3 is CASTNVIKRGTQYF. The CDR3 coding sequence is TGTGCCAGCACCAACGTAATAAAGCGGGGAACGCAGTATTTT.

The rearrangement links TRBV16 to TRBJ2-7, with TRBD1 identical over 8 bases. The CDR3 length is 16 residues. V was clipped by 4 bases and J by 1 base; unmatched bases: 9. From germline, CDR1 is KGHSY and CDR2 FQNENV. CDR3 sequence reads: CASSLFGQGISYEQYF. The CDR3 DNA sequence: TGTGCCAGCAGCCTTTTCGGACAGGGAATATCCTACGAGCAGTACTTC.

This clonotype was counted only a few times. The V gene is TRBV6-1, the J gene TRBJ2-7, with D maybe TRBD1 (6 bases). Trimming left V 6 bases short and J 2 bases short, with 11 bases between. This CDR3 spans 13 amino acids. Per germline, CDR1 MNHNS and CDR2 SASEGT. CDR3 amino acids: CASRRRQAYEQYF. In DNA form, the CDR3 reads TGTGCCAGCAGGAGACGACAGGCCTACGAGCAGTACTTC.

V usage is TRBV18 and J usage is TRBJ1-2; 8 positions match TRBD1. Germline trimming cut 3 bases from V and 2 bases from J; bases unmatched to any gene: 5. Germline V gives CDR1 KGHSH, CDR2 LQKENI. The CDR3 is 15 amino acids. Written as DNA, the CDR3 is TGTGCCAGCTCACCGTCAGGGGGCTTGAACTATGGCTACACCTTC. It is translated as CASSPSGGLNYGYTF. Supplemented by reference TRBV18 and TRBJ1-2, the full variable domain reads NAGVMQNPRHLVRRRGQEARLRCSPMKGHSHVYWYRQLPEEGLKFMVYLQKENIIDESGMPKERFSAEFPKEGPSILRIQQVVRGDSAAYFCASSPSGGLNYGYTFGSGTRLTVV.

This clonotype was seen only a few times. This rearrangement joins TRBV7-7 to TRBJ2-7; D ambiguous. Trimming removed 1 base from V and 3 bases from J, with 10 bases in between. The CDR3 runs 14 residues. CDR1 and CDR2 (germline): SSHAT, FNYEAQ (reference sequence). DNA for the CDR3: TGTGCCAGCAGCTTAGAGCCCCGTGGCTACGAGCAGTACTTC. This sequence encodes CASSLEPRGYEQYF.

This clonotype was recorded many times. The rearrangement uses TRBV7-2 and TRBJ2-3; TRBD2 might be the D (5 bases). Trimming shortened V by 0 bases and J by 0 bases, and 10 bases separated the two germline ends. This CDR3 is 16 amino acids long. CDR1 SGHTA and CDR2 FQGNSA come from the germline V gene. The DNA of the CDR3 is TGTGCCAGCAGCTTAGCGACGGGGTGGAGCACAGATACGCAGTATTTT. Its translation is CASSLATGWSTDTQYF.

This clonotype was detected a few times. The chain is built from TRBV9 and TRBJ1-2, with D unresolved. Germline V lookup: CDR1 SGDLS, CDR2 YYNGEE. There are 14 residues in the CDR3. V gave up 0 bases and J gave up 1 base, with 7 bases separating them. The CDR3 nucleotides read TGTGCCAGCAGCGTAGGCAACAGTAACTATGGCTACACCTTC. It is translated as CASSVGNSNYGYTF.

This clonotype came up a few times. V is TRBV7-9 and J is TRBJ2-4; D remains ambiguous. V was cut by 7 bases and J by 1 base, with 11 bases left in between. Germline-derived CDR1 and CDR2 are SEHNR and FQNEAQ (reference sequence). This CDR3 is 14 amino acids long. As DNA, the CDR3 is TGTGCCAGCACCCCTGGTGACGCCAAAAACATTCAGTACTTC. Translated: CASTPGDAKNIQYF.

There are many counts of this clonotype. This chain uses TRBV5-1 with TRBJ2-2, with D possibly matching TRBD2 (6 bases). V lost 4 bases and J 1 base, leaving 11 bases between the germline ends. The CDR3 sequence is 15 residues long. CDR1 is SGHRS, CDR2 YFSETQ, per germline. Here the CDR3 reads CASSPEGLNTGELFF. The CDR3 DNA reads TGCGCCAGCAGCCCGGAGGGCCTGAACACCGGGGAGCTGTTTTTT.